This T cell receptor (beta chain) was found in a study of cytotoxic CD8 clonotypes in ibrutinib-treated CLL. As for the study in general: The average sample held roughly 250,000 productive templates and approximately 93,000 productive rearrangements.

Profiled with immunoSEQ multiplex PCR; TCRdb holds only in-frame clones, not every one. This table has nearly 85,000 clones, roughly three quarters appearing once. The V gene lost 1 base and the J gene lost 4 bases, with 14 bases spanning the gap. The CDR3 length is 15 residues. Germline lookup yields CDR1 PRHDT and CDR2 FYEKMQ (reference sequence). Study-level findings and limits: Sample timing was unmatched between remission and later-progressing patients; lymph nodes unstudied.

On this clone: Its antigen is currently unknown.

The source of this sequence is a human donor with chronic lymphocytic leukemia. The rearrangement joins TRBV13 to TRBJ2-7; D may be TRBD2 (7 bases). Sequences were derived from PBMCs, sampled after 12 months of ibrutinib treatment. CDR3 nucleotide sequence: TGTGCCAGCAGCTTAGTCGGGGGGCCGGGGTACGAGCAGTACTTC. It yields the protein CASSLVGGPGYEQYF.